Listed here are 32 T cell receptor beta chains from one sample, sequenced in a study of T cell responses to AZD1222 COVID-19 vaccine. Measured with immunoSEQ multiplex PCR; TCRdb has only the in-frame clones, and not every one. The table lists around 100,000 clones, roughly 86% of them singletons. Specimen: peripheral blood, collected 28 days after the second dose of the MenACWY control vaccine. These receptors originate from an adult who received the MenACWY meningococcal vaccine as a control.

The rearrangement uses TRBV6-4 and TRBJ1-6, with D maybe TRBD1 (5 bases). The germline V gene encodes CDR1 MRHNA and CDR2 SNTAGT. The CDR3 is made up of 15 amino acids. Trimming took off 6 bases at V and 5 bases at J, with 14 bases between the two ends. The CDR3 nucleotides are TGTGCCAGCAGCAAGGCAAGGGGCCATAATTCACCCCTCCACTTT. Its protein is CASSKARGHNSPLHF.

The chain is built from TRBV9 and TRBJ2-1, with 10 bases matching TRBD1. Germline CDR1 reads SGDLS; CDR2 reads YYNGEE. The CDR3 is made up of 14 amino acids. After removal of 1 base from V and 8 bases from J, the junction contained 3 bases not matched to a gene. CDR3 DNA: TGTGCCAGCAGCGTATCGACAGGGGGCGATGAGCAGTTCTTC. Translating gives CASSVSTGGDEQFF.

A few counts support this clone. The rearrangement uses TRBV10-3 and TRBJ1-6; 7 positions agree with TRBD1. Trimming at V came to 6 bases and at J to 7 bases, leaving 0 bases not matched to a gene. Per germline, CDR1 ENHRY and CDR2 SYGVKD. The CDR3 runs to 12 residues. In DNA form, the CDR3 reads TGTGCCATCAGACAGGGGAATTCACCCCTCCACTTT. This gives the protein CAIRQGNSPLHF.

This chain links TRBV5-1 with TRBJ1-2; TRBD1 is a possible D gene (5 bases). This CDR3 comprises 15 residues. V gave up 3 bases and J gave up 4 bases, with 16 bases separating them. Germline V lookup: CDR1 SGHRS, CDR2 YFSETQ. The CDR3 DNA reads as TGCGCCAGCAGCTCCACCCCACAGGCAATCTATGGCTACACCTTC. As protein: CASSSTPQAIYGYTF.

This clone occurred a few times. The J gene is TRBJ2-7, the V gene TRBV7-2; D is undetermined. Germline values: CDR1 SGHTA, CDR2 FQGNSA. V dropped 1 base and J dropped 4 bases, with 11 bases sitting between them. The CDR3 sequence is 14 residues long. CDR3 DNA sequence: TGTGCCAGCAGCTTAGGTCCGGGTGTGTACGAGCAGTACTTC. Residues: CASSLGPGVYEQYF.

The J gene is TRBJ1-2, the V gene TRBV3-1 (or the pseudogene TRBV3-2), with unresolved D. Trimming left V 1 base short and J 1 base short, with 22 bases between. The germline gives CDR1 LGHDT, CDR2 YNNKEL (reference sequence). The CDR3 runs to 19 residues. In nucleotides, the CDR3 is TGTGCCAGCAGCCAAGTTCTGCCCGGACTACCTCCATATAACTATGGCTACACCTTC. It encodes CASSQVLPGLPPYNYGYTF.

The chain has TRBV9 and TRBJ2-7, with TRBD1 identical over 8 bases. V lost 0 bases to trimming and J lost 3 bases; unmatched junction nucleotides: 11. The germline CDR1 and CDR2 sequences are SGDLS and YYNGEE. There are 17 residues in the CDR3. The DNA of the CDR3 is TGTGCCAGCAGCGTAGGTGACCTAAGACAGGGGATCTACGAGCAGTACTTC. Translation: CASSVGDLRQGIYEQYF.

This chain joins TRBV7-9 and TRBJ2-6; D gene ambiguous. This CDR3 has 15 amino acids. Trimming left V 3 bases short and J 1 base short, with 7 bases between. Germline assignment: CDR1 SEHNR and CDR2 FQNEAQ (reference sequence). The CDR3 nucleotides read TGTGCCAGCAGCTTGACGGGTTCTGGGGCCAACGTCCTGACTTTC. Translating it yields CASSLTGSGANVLTF.

V usage is TRBV28 and J usage is TRBJ1-2; the match to TRBD1 covers 8 bases. Looked up from germline, CDR1 is MDHEN and CDR2 is SYDVKM. V was pared by 5 bases and J by 9 bases, with 14 bases of the junction left unmatched. This CDR3 is 15 amino acids long. The CDR3, as DNA: TGTGCCAGCAGTCTAACAGGGGGATTCAACACGAGCTACACCTTC. Encoded protein: CASSLTGGFNTSYTF.

The J gene is TRBJ2-2, the V gene TRBV9; 15 bases fit TRBD2. There are 20 residues in the CDR3. Germline CDR1 SGDLS, CDR2 YYNGEE. The V segment lost 0 bases and the J segment 6 bases; nucleotides outside the gene matches: 12. This CDR3 reads CASSVAAGTSGGKGSGELFF. For the CDR3, the DNA is TGTGCCAGCAGCGTAGCCGCCGGGACTAGCGGGGGGAAGGGATCCGGGGAGCTGTTTTTT.

The J gene is TRBJ2-7, the V gene TRBV3-1 (or the pseudogene TRBV3-2), with D possibly being TRBD2 (6 bases). The germline V gene has CDR1 LGHDT and CDR2 YNNKEL (reference sequence). The CDR3 extends over 15 amino acids. Trimming shortened V by 1 base and J by 6 bases, and 16 bases separated the two germline ends. The CDR3 loop reads CASSQGYGLASEQYF. DNA for the CDR3: TGTGCCAGCAGCCAAGGGTATGGGCTAGCGAGCGAGCAGTACTTC.

The CDR3: CASSGPRVGELFF. The CDR3 nucleotides read TGTGCCAGCAGCGGCCCAAGGGTCGGGGAGCTGTTTTTT. The genes are TRBV14 and TRBJ2-2; D ambiguous. Looked up from germline, CDR1 is SGHDN and CDR2 is FVKESK. V was shortened by 5 bases and J by 7 bases, with 11 bases between the two germline ends. This CDR3 contains 13 residues.

This chain connects TRBV18 to TRBJ2-1; 8 bases line up with TRBD2. Germline CDR1 is KGHSH and CDR2 is LQKENI. The CDR3 length is 16 residues. V lost 6 bases to trimming and J lost 8 bases; unmatched junction nucleotides: 15. The CDR3 region has the DNA TGTGCCAGCTCCCCCAGGCGCGGGGGGCAATTGGATGAGCAGTTCTTC. As protein: CASSPRRGGQLDEQFF. Using reference TRBV18 and TRBJ2-1 for the parts outside the CDR3, the full variable domain is NAGVMQNPRHLVRRRGQEARLRCSPMKGHSHVYWYRQLPEEGLKFMVYLQKENIIDESGMPKERFSAEFPKEGPSILRIQQVVRGDSAAYFCASSPRRGGQLDEQFFGPGTRLTVL.

This clone was recorded only once. The chain recombines TRBV7-8 with TRBJ1-5; D may be TRBD1 (5 bases). The CDR3 consists of 14 residues. Germline CDR1 reads SGHVS; CDR2 reads FQNEAQ. Trimming took off 1 base at V and 9 bases at J, with 13 bases between the two ends. Here the CDR3 reads CASSLVDSRGPQHF. The DNA of the CDR3 is TGTGCCAGCAGCTTAGTTGACAGCCGCGGGCCCCAGCATTTT. Filled out from reference TRBV7-8 and TRBJ1-5, the complete variable domain reads GAGVSQSPRYKVAKRGQDVALRCDPISGHVSLFWYQQALGQGPEFLTYFQNEAQLDKSGLPSDRFFAERPEGSVSTLKIQRTQQEDSAVYLCASSLVDSRGPQHFGDGTRLSIL.

The J gene is TRBJ1-2, the V gene TRBV2, with unresolved D. The CDR3 has 12 amino acids. Germline CDR1 reads SNHLY; CDR2 reads FYNNEI. V gave up 5 bases and J gave up 4 bases, with 8 bases separating them. In DNA, the CDR3 is TGTGCCAGCAGTCCCATGACCTATGGCTACACCTTC. Translated, it gives CASSPMTYGYTF.

This chain joins TRBV5-8 and TRBJ1-2; D gene ambiguous. The CDR3 length is 15 residues. With 4 bases removed from V and 7 bases from J, the gap between germline ends came to 20 bases. Germline V gene lookup returns CDR1 SGHTS and CDR2 YDEGEE. In DNA form, the CDR3 reads TGTGCCAGCAGCCTCGGTCACAGTTTCCTAACTGGCTACACCTTC. This sequence encodes CASSLGHSFLTGYTF.

This chain uses TRBV5-1 with TRBJ1-1; the D is unclear. The CDR3 sequence is 14 residues long. Trimming pared 5 bases from V and 0 bases from J, leaving 11 bases between. The V gene's germline CDR1 is SGHRS and CDR2 YFSETQ. Written as DNA, the CDR3 is TGCGCCAGCAGTTTGACGGTAATGAACACTGAAGCTTTCTTT. Its protein is CASSLTVMNTEAFF.

A word on this clone: Other DNA sequences in the sample encode the same CDR3. This sequence joins TRBV7-2 and TRBJ1-4, with a weak D call TRBD1 (5 bases). Germline assignment: CDR1 SGHTA and CDR2 FQGNSA. The V end lost 3 bases, the J end lost 0 bases, and 11 bases lay between the germline ends. The CDR3 is made up of 16 amino acids. The DNA of the CDR3 is TGTGCCAGCAGCTTCCGGCAGGGAACAACTAATGAAAAACTGTTTTTT. Its translation is CASSFRQGTTNEKLFF.

This sequence joins TRBV7-9 and TRBJ1-4; unclear D gene. The germline CDR1 and CDR2 sequences are SEHNR and FQNEAQ (reference sequence). V gave up 2 bases and J gave up 5 bases, with 0 bases separating them. The CDR3 is 11 amino acids. The CDR3 region has the DNA TGTGCCAGCAGCTTAAATGAAAAACTGTTTTTT. Protein sequence: CASSLNEKLFF.

The chain combines TRBV18 with TRBJ1-2; a weak D match, TRBD1 (5 bases). The CDR3 covers 12 residues. Germline V CDR1 and CDR2: KGHSH, LQKENI. V dropped 6 bases and J dropped 7 bases, with 12 bases sitting between them. The CDR3 is CASSRPQGGYTF. The CDR3 nucleotides read TGTGCCAGCTCTCGTCCCCAGGGTGGCTACACCTTC.

This rearrangement joins TRBV18 to TRBJ1-2; D gene uncertain. Germline V gives CDR1 KGHSH, CDR2 LQKENI. The CDR3 is 13 residues long. Trimming pared 1 base from V and 6 bases from J, leaving 9 bases between. The CDR3, as DNA: TGTGCCAGCTCACCACAGGGAGGCGATGGCTACACCTTC. Protein: CASSPQGGDGYTF. Complete variable domain (other parts from reference TRBV18 and TRBJ1-2): NAGVMQNPRHLVRRRGQEARLRCSPMKGHSHVYWYRQLPEEGLKFMVYLQKENIIDESGMPKERFSAEFPKEGPSILRIQQVVRGDSAAYFCASSPQGGDGYTFGSGTRLTVV.

The chain recombines TRBV11-2 with TRBJ2-7; 8 bases map to TRBD1. With 4 bases clipped from V and 0 bases from J, the junction kept 17 bases outside the gene matches. Germline CDR1 SGHAT, CDR2 FQNNGV. The CDR3 contains 19 residues. For the CDR3, the DNA is TGTGCCAGCAGCTCCAGGCACGTTCCGGGACAGGCAAGCTCCTACGAGCAGTACTTC. Translated, it gives CASSSRHVPGQASSYEQYF.

This chain uses TRBV29-1 with TRBJ2-7, with D possibly TRBD1 on 5 matching bases. CDR3 size: 13 residues. Germline values: CDR1 SQVTM, CDR2 ANQGSEA. Trimming removed 1 base at V and 3 bases at J, with 10 bases between. Here the CDR3 DNA reads TGCAGCGTTGAAGGACAGTCCGGCTACGAGCAGTACTTC. It codes for CSVEGQSGYEQYF.

The chain joins TRBV11-2 to TRBJ2-1; 8 bases align to TRBD2. The CDR3 has 15 amino acids. The V gene end was trimmed by 0 bases and the J gene end by 9 bases; junction bases not matched to a gene: 7. Germline V CDR1 and CDR2: SGHAT, FQNNGV. The CDR3 DNA follows: TGTGCCAGCAGCTTAGACCAGCGGGGGCGTGGTGAGCAGTTCTTC. Its translation is CASSLDQRGRGEQFF.

The rearrangement links TRBV18 to TRBJ2-1; TRBD2 might be the D (6 bases). CDR1 and CDR2 (germline): KGHSH, LQKENI. Trimming removed 3 bases at V and 9 bases at J, with 15 bases between. This CDR3 has 14 amino acids. CDR3 bases: TGTGCCAGCTCACCCCTAACCCCCGGGGGTGAGCAGTTCTTC. As protein: CASSPLTPGGEQFF.

This clone was observed a single time. V gene TRBV4-2 combines with J gene TRBJ1-1; D is uncertain. The V gene's germline CDR1 is LGHNA and CDR2 YNFKEQ. Between the trimmed V and J ends, which lost 4 bases and 4 bases, there was a span of 10 bases. The CDR3 covers 13 residues. The CDR3 DNA reads as TGTGCCAGCAGCCCCCGACCGCCCACTGAAGCTTTCTTT. As protein: CASSPRPPTEAFF.

The genes are TRBV7-3 and TRBJ2-3; D is possibly TRBD1 or TRBD2 (5 bases each). This CDR3 has 15 residues. Trimming took 0 bases from V and 3 from J, leaving 10 bases between them. Germline V gene data show CDR1 as SGHTA and CDR2 as FQGTGA. The CDR3 here is CASSLTRDGTDTQYF. CDR3 nucleotide sequence: TGTGCCAGCAGCTTAACCAGGGACGGAACAGATACGCAGTATTTT.

This sequence joins TRBV7-2 and TRBJ2-1, with TRBD2 matching 10 bases. The V and J ends lost 4 bases and 7 bases, in that order; junction bases with no gene match: 7. The CDR3 contains 15 residues. Germline V gene data show CDR1 as SGHTA and CDR2 as FQGNSA. CDR3 bases: TGTGCCAGCAGCTGGCAGCGGGGGGGCATGAATGAGCAGTTCTTC. This sequence encodes CASSWQRGGMNEQFF.

The chain has TRBV15 and TRBJ1-5, with D maybe TRBD1 (5 bases). Trimming removed 1 base from V and 2 bases from J, with 9 bases in between. This CDR3 comprises 15 residues. Germline CDR1 LNHNV, CDR2 YYDKDF (reference sequence). CDR3 DNA: TGTGCCACCAGCAGAGGGGGGTCGCGCAATCAGCCCCAGCATTTT. Translated: CATSRGGSRNQPQHF.

This clone showed up just once. The chain recombines TRBV5-8 with TRBJ1-1; D remains ambiguous. Germline V gene data show CDR1 as SGHTS and CDR2 as YDEGEE. Trimming took off 4 bases at V and 5 bases at J, with 18 bases between the two ends. The CDR3 covers 15 residues. Here the CDR3 DNA reads TGTGCCAGCAGCCGACCTTCCCCTCGGAATACTGAAGCTTTCTTT. This sequence encodes CASSRPSPRNTEAFF. The full variable domain, completed using reference TRBV5-8 and TRBJ1-1, is EAGVTQSPTHLIKTRGQQATLRCSPISGHTSVYWYQQALGLGLQFLLWYDEGEERNRGNFPPRFSGRQFPNYSSELNVNALELEDSALYLCASSRPSPRNTEAFFGQGTRLTVV.

V gene TRBV10-2 combines with J gene TRBJ2-5; TRBD1 agrees at 8 bases. CDR1 is WSHSY and CDR2 is SAAADI in the germline V gene. There are 13 residues in the CDR3. V was clipped by 5 bases and J by 3 bases; unmatched bases: 2. CDR3 protein: CASSQDREETQYF. As DNA, the CDR3 is TGCGCCAGCAGTCAGGACAGGGAAGAGACCCAGTACTTC.

The rearrangement uses TRBV10-2 and TRBJ2-3; tentatively, D is TRBD1 or TRBD2 (5 bases each). V was cut by 3 bases and J by 13 bases, with 20 bases left in between. This CDR3 has 14 amino acids. Germline values: CDR1 WSHSY, CDR2 SAAADI. The CDR3 DNA is TGCGCCAGCAGTGATTCCGGGACCCATTTTCAGGAGTATTTT. This encodes CASSDSGTHFQEYF.